This T cell receptor beta chain is drawn from a study of blood T cell repertoires in COVID-19. On the study more broadly: From T cells, B-cell-depleted T cells, or PBMCs came the material, which was cDNA or gDNA.

Self-reported history from a screening survey and questionnaire set each donor's cohort. Two negative PCRs, clearance, or symptom resolution characterized the recovered Cohort 3 donors. This clone showed up just a few times. The CDR3 has 16 residues. J lost 3 bases, V lost 5 bases, and 8 bases had no gene match. Germline lookup yields CDR1 SGHVS and CDR2 FQNEAQ. TCRdb's copy holds only in-frame clones and misses some; the assay was immunoSEQ multiplex PCR. The sample lists roughly 300,000 clones; just over 85% were seen once. The rearrangement joins TRBV7-8 to TRBJ2-2; TRBD1 matches 8 bases. This sequence originates from a woman between 18 and 29 years old who had recovered from COVID-19. The sample was PBMCs or T cells enriched from blood (not recorded which). The CDR3: CASSLARGRDTGELFF. CDR3 DNA sequence: TGTGCCAGCAGCCTTGCCAGGGGGCGGGACACCGGGGAGCTGTTTTTT. Together with reference TRBV7-8 and TRBJ2-2, the CDR3 gives the full variable domain: GAGVSQSPRYKVAKRGQDVALRCDPISGHVSLFWYQQALGQGPEFLTYFQNEAQLDKSGLPSDRFFAERPEGSVSTLKIQRTQQEDSAVYLCASSLARGRDTGELFFGEGSRLTVL.